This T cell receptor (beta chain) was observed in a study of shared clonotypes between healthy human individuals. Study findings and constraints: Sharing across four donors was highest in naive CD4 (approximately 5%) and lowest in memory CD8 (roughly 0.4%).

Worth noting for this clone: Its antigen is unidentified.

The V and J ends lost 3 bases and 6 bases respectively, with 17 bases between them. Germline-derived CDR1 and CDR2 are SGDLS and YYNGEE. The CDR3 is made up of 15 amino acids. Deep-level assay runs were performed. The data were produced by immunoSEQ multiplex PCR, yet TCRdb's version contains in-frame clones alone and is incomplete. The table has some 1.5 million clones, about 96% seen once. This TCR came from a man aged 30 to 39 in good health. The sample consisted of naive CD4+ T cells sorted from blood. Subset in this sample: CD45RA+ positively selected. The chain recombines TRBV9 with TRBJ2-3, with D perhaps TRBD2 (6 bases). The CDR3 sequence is CASSEGTGSPDTQYF. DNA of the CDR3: TGTGCCAGCAGCGAGGGGACTGGGTCCCCCGATACGCAGTATTTT.